This T cell receptor beta chain was captured in a study of cytomegalovirus exposure and HLA in healthy donors. Study-wide background: Some 77 million unique TCRs from HLA-typed donors were held in an early release of data.

V lost 5 bases, J lost 4 bases, and 18 bases lay in between. Germline CDR1 and CDR2: WSHSY and SAAADI. The CDR3 runs to 16 residues. Findings and limits, study-wide: The study labeled more than 150 TCR beta chains cytomegalovirus-associated. In a later analysis, DRB1 alleles had the most associated TCRs; HLA-C alleles the fewest. Sequencing had likely introduced a cluster of highly shared sequence variants as an artifact.

The PCR employed 60 Vbeta primers together with 13 Jbeta primers. Clones were read by immunoSEQ multiplex PCR, and TCRdb kept only the in-frame ones, dropping some. The sample holds roughly 150,000 clones, under 70% seen once. Notes on this clone: As yet, its antigen is unknown.

V gene TRBV10-2 combines with J gene TRBJ1-3; D possibly corresponds to TRBD1 (6 bases). The sample comprised PBMCs. The source is a woman in her twenties or thirties in good health and CMV-seropositive. The CDR3 is CASSLGRGGPGNTIYF. For the CDR3, the DNA is TGCGCCAGCAGTTTGGGCCGGGGGGGGCCAGGAAACACCATATATTTT.